This entry lists 13 T cell receptor beta chains sequenced from one sample in a study of cytomegalovirus exposure and HLA in healthy donors (dated by TCRdb to about 2017). The library was built by means of the immunoSEQ multiplex PCR assay. For the multiplex PCR, a mixture combining 60 forward primers for TCR Vbeta segments and 13 reverse primers for TCR Jbeta segments was used. This immuneACCESS table, as held by TCRdb, lists in-frame sequences with V and J called but not all clones. Of the missing ones, under half trace to an unresolved V gene in checked studies; the others have no known cause. In this sample the table shows 150,000 to 200,000 clones, roughly 80% of which occur a single time. The top ten constitute around 7.7% of the sample. The source material was PBMCs. The receptors here all came from a woman aged 25 to 39 in good health and CMV-seropositive.

DNA of the CDR3: TGTGCCAGCGCGGACAGGGGGATCTATGGCTACACCTTC. Its protein product is CASADRGIYGYTF. The genes are TRBV2 and TRBJ1-2; 10 nucleotides align to TRBD1. Germline V CDR1 and CDR2: SNHLY, FYNNEI. The CDR3 runs to 13 residues. V lost 8 bases to trimming and J lost 4 bases; unmatched junction nucleotides: 4.

This CDR3 reads CASSARQKGDTNTGELFF. Written as DNA, the CDR3 is TGTGCCAGCAGCGCCCGGCAAAAGGGGGACACGAACACCGGGGAGCTGTTTTTT. The chain recombines TRBV7-3 with TRBJ2-2; D possibly corresponds to TRBD1 (6 bases). V was trimmed by 5 bases and J by 0 bases, leaving 19 bases between them. Looked up from germline, CDR1 is SGHTA and CDR2 is FQGTGA. The CDR3 contains 18 residues.

Here the CDR3 reads CASSYSADQPQHF. CDR3 sequence (DNA): TGTGCCAGCAGTTACTCGGCGGATCAGCCCCAGCATTTT. The chain employs TRBV6-5 and TRBJ1-5; no firm D call. This CDR3 comprises 13 residues. Trimming removed 0 bases from V and 5 bases from J, with 5 bases in between. Germline CDR1 MNHEY, CDR2 SVGAGI.

The chain is built from TRBV30 and TRBJ2-2; D perhaps matches TRBD1 (5 bases). V gave up 0 bases and J gave up 8 bases, with 13 bases separating them. Germline V gives CDR1 GTSNPN, CDR2 SVGIG (reference sequence). The CDR3 spans 14 residues. This CDR3 is CAWSVPQGSGELFF. The CDR3 bases are TGTGCCTGGAGTGTACCGCAGGGCTCGGGGGAGCTGTTTTTT.

This clone appeared a single time. V is TRBV7-9 and J is TRBJ1-1, with a weak D call TRBD1 (6 bases). The ends were cut back, 0 bases at V and 2 bases at J, with 16 bases in the middle. From germline, CDR1 is SEHNR and CDR2 FQNEAQ (reference sequence). CDR3 length: 17 residues. The CDR3 DNA reads as TGTGCCAGCAGCTTAGCGGGTTGGCAGGGGCGAAACACTGAAGCTTTCTTT. Its protein product is CASSLAGWQGRNTEAFF. Variable domain in full (rest from reference TRBV7-9 and TRBJ1-1): DTGVSQNPRHKITKRGQNVTFRCDPISEHNRLYWYRQTLGQGPEFLTYFQNEAQLEKSRLLSDRFSAERPKGSFSTLEIQRTEQGDSAMYLCASSLAGWQGRNTEAFFGQGTRLTVV.

This clone was found once. The gene calls are TRBV7-9 and TRBJ2-7, with 11 bases lining up with TRBD2. The CDR3 totals 15 residues. The V segment lost 4 bases and the J segment 4 bases; nucleotides outside the gene matches: 6. Germline values: CDR1 SEHNR, CDR2 FQNEAQ (reference sequence). The CDR3 loop reads CASSSFSGGDYEQYF. The CDR3 region has the DNA TGTGCCAGCAGCTCCTTTAGCGGGGGGGATTACGAGCAGTACTTC. The entire variable domain, with the rest obtained from reference TRBV7-9 and TRBJ2-7, is as follows: DTGVSQNPRHKITKRGQNVTFRCDPISEHNRLYWYRQTLGQGPEFLTYFQNEAQLEKSRLLSDRFSAERPKGSFSTLEIQRTEQGDSAMYLCASSSFSGGDYEQYFGPGTRLTVT.

This clone was detected only once. One end of the junction is discordant with germline, which a read error may explain. V and J are TRBV7-9 and TRBJ2-7; a possible D gene is TRBD2 (5 bases). Germline V CDR1 and CDR2: SEHNR, FQNEAQ (reference sequence). The CDR3 is made up of 12 amino acids. The CDR3 sequence: CSSSLRGNEQYF. The CDR3 DNA is TGTTCCAGCAGCTTACGAGGGAACGAGCAGTACTTC.

The chain recombines TRBV16 with TRBJ2-5; possible D gene TRBD2, 5 bases. V shed 3 bases and J shed 1 base, with 9 bases lying between them. The V gene's germline CDR1 is KGHSY and CDR2 FQNENV. This CDR3 is 14 amino acids long. DNA for the CDR3: TGTGCCAGCAGCCAGACTAACCTCCAAGAGACCCAGTACTTC. Its protein is CASSQTNLQETQYF.

This chain uses TRBV28 with TRBJ1-5; D is unclear. The germline gives CDR1 MDHEN, CDR2 SYDVKM. V was cut by 8 bases and J by 4 bases, with 12 bases left in between. The CDR3 sequence is 13 residues long. In DNA, the CDR3 is TGTGCCAGCCTCGAGACGGGAAATCAGCCCCAGCATTTT. It yields the protein CASLETGNQPQHF.

In this sample, this clone turned up a few times. V gene TRBV19 combines with J gene TRBJ1-5; the D gene is possibly TRBD1 (5 bases). The length of the CDR3 is 13 residues. CDR1 and CDR2 (germline): LNHDA, SQIVND (reference sequence). CDR3 residues: CASARVSNQPQHF. CDR3 sequence (DNA): TGTGCTTCCGCCAGGGTTAGCAATCAGCCCCAGCATTTT.

This sequence joins TRBV7-3 and TRBJ2-1; 11 nucleotides align to TRBD1. Germline loops: CDR1 SGHTA, CDR2 FQGTGA. Unmatched junction bases numbered 3, after V lost 3 bases and J lost 2 bases. The CDR3 loop spans 16 amino acids. The CDR3 sequence is CASSFRTGGTYNEQFF. CDR3 DNA: TGTGCCAGCAGCTTTCGGACAGGGGGCACCTACAATGAGCAGTTCTTC. The full variable domain, its missing parts supplied by reference TRBV7-3 and TRBJ2-1, is GAGVSQTPSNKVTEKGKYVELRCDPISGHTALYWYRQSLGQGPEFLIYFQGTGAADDSGLPNDRFFAVRPEGSVSTLKIQRTERGDSAVYLCASSFRTGGTYNEQFFGPGTRLTVL.

V and J are TRBV18 and TRBJ1-4; TRBD1 might be the D (6 bases). Germline lookup yields CDR1 KGHSH and CDR2 LQKENI. V shed 3 bases and J shed 8 bases, with 19 bases lying between them. This CDR3 contains 16 residues. In nucleotides, the CDR3 is TGTGCCAGCTCACCGACCCATTCTGGGGGCGGGGAAAAACTGTTTTTT. This gives the protein CASSPTHSGGGEKLFF.

The J gene is TRBJ1-2, the V gene TRBV2, with 9 bases aligning to TRBD1. Germline CDR1 reads SNHLY; CDR2 reads FYNNEI. This CDR3 contains 14 residues. Trimming cost V 11 bases and J 4 bases; bases outside gene matches: 11. CDR3 amino acids: CAPRRDRASYGYTF. CDR3 nucleotides: TGTGCCCCACGCCGGGACAGGGCCTCCTATGGCTACACCTTC.